This record looks at one TCR beta chain sequence and its context. Its specificity is unknown. The CDR3 sequence is 15 residues long. After removal of 6 bases from V and 4 bases from J, the junction contained 5 bases not matched to a gene. The germline CDR1 and CDR2 sequences are LGHNT and FRNRAP. The data derive from a study of beta chain features in type 1 diabetes. Study outcomes and limitations: Significant though moderate, a shortening of TCRB CDR3s appeared in all four CD4+ subsets of Type 1 diabetes patients.

All of the isolated RNA was reverse transcribed, so expressed TCRB transcripts were sequenced. Repertoires were generated with immunoSEQ multiplex PCR, while TCRdb's copy carries only in-frame clones and drops some. The sample has 300,000 or so clones; roughly 13% are singletons. The sequenced material came from naive CD4+ T cells from blood. The clonotype comes from a woman younger than 35 with type 1 diabetes. This chain links TRBV12-5 with TRBJ2-1; 11 bases align to TRBD1. The CDR3 nucleotides read TGTGCTAGTGGCCAGGGACAGGGGGTTTACAATGAGCAGTTCTTC. As protein: CASGQGQGVYNEQFF.